The rows below give T cell receptor beta chains drawn from one sample of a study of blood T cell repertoires in COVID-19. Using immunoSEQ multiplex PCR, the repertoire was profiled, and TCRdb retains in-frame clones only, with some absent. Of 200,000 to 250,000 clones listed, about 81% are singletons. Sequenced sample: peripheral blood. All receptors come from an older woman with COVID-19, enrolled during active disease. Each CDR3 is given with its conserved first and last residue. The D gene is left open where the match is weak.

D | V | CDR3
TRBD1 | TRBV6-2/TRBV6-3 | CASSTDRVGEQYF
TRBD2 | TRBV14 | CASSRLRTSLADTQYF
TRBD1 | TRBV28 | CASRTTGISSYEQYF
TRBD2 | TRBV3-1/TRBV3-2 | CASANGLGPYEQYF
TRBD2 | TRBV13 | CASSSLLLETSGRSYEQFF
NA | TRBV6-5 | CASSSSVVGGYGYTF
TRBD1 | TRBV28 | CASKRTGGNQPQHF
NA | TRBV19 | CASKDGQNLYGYTF
NA | TRBV9 | CASSVVSRASYTEAFF
NA | TRBV28 | CAGSKREYGEQYF
TRBD2 | TRBV24-1 | CEYSPGLVQETQYF
NA | TRBV7-9 | CASSFWGEGYEQYF
NA | TRBV28 | CASSFLGVNRRETQYF
TRBD1 | TRBV7-2 | CASSPSRTGYNEQFF
NA | TRBV19 | CASSINQLVGNTGELFF
NA | TRBV11-2 | CASSLMGANTEAFF
TRBD1 | TRBV19 | CASTLGQGAEKLFF
NA | TRBV9 | CASSVVVAGDTQYF
TRBD1 | TRBV28 | CAIPLRQGLSGYTF
NA | TRBV28 | CASSPIIEEAFF
TRBD2 | TRBV19 | CASSPSGSYNEQFF
TRBD2 | TRBV11-3 | CASSPPGPGGTQYF
TRBD1 | TRBV7-8 | CASRQRPGQGSGRLWTEAFF
NA | TRBV2 | CASTFTYYGYTF
NA | TRBV5-6 | CASSLGLLDSSYNEQFF
NA | TRBV18 | CASSPPVTRSLEQYF
TRBD1 | TRBV10-3 | CAISDRTGPQETQYF
TRBD2 | TRBV29-1 | CSVEAGRAGVYEQYF
NA | TRBV30 | CAWTTGNTIYF
TRBD1 | TRBV28 | CASRTGGNTIYF
NA | TRBV5-5 | CASSVNRDSSYEQYF
NA | TRBV20-1 | CSASRGNQPQHF
TRBD1 | TRBV6-5 | CASSFGQAPLIAFF
TRBD1 | TRBV7-9 | CASSPDRVGGYTF
NA | TRBV12-3/TRBV12-4 | CASSQDRRRAFF
TRBD2 | TRBV11-3 | CASSLTSGNTDTQYF
NA | TRBV6-5 | CASSYSRSSYEQYF
TRBD2 | TRBV19 | CASRTSGYTGELFF
TRBD1 | TRBV28 | CASSLNQGAVGQPQHF
TRBD2 | TRBV27 | CASSLTAGDYEQYF
NA | TRBV20-1 | CSASIRGSSEGYTF
NA | TRBV28 | CASSRRPINQPQHF
NA | TRBV7-9 | CASSLMEGEQYF
TRBD1 | TRBV7-9 | CASSGQGGQPQHF
NA | TRBV14 | CASSAHTPSYTGELFF
NA | TRBV2 | CASMSRGGGNTEAFF
NA | TRBV21-1 | CASSKYRGATEAFF
TRBD1 | TRBV6-2/TRBV6-3 | CASSGSGTANQKLFF
NA | TRBV5-5 | CASSKDNMNTEAFF